Below, 25 T cell receptor beta chains from the same sample are listed, as sequenced in a study of CD8 T cells in Susac syndrome. A quantity of about 0.5 to 1 ug RNA underwent reverse transcription using random hexamers. TCRdb recomputed calls from the immunoSEQ multiplex PCR reads with MiXCR, one row per CDR3 protein. Altogether about 140,000 distinct CDR3 sequences are present, 85% to 95% being singletons, with the ten largest covering 0.095% to 0.14%. Sequences were obtained from CD4+ T cells from PBMCs. These TCRs come from a human donor with multiple sclerosis.

CDR3 nucleotide sequence: TGTGCCAGCAGCTCGGCGAGGGGCGCCGGGGAGCTGTTTTTT. This encodes CASSSARGAGELFF. This chain uses TRBV11-1 with TRBJ2-2; tentatively, D is TRBD1 or TRBD2 (5 bases each). V lost 4 bases, J lost 6 bases, and 12 bases lay in between. The length of the CDR3 is 14 residues. Germline loops: CDR1 SGHAT, CDR2 FQDESV (reference sequence).

V gene TRBV4-2 combines with J gene TRBJ2-2, with 9 nucleotides matching TRBD1. The CDR3 runs to 16 residues. J gave up 0 bases and V 4 bases, and 3 bases lay outside the gene matches. Germline CDR1 reads LGHNA; CDR2 reads YNFKEQ. CDR3 loop: CASSRQGDANTGELFF. The CDR3 nucleotides read TGTGCCAGCAGCCGACAGGGGGACGCGAACACCGGGGAGCTGTTTTTT.

This chain connects TRBV2 to TRBJ2-7; the match to TRBD2 covers 12 bases. Germline trimming cut 4 bases from V and 5 bases from J; bases unmatched to any gene: 3. Germline assignment: CDR1 SNHLY and CDR2 FYNNEI. This CDR3 spans 14 amino acids. CDR3 loop: CASSGTSGVDEQYF. For the CDR3, the DNA is TGTGCCAGCAGTGGGACTAGCGGGGTTGACGAGCAGTACTTC.

The V call is TRBV20-1, the J call TRBJ1-5; D uncertain. The CDR3 is 11 residues long. The V and J ends lost 0 bases and 5 bases respectively, with 2 bases between them. CDR1 is DFQATT and CDR2 is SNEGSKA in the germline V gene (reference sequence). Here the CDR3 DNA reads TGCAGTGCTAGAGATCATCAGCCCCAGCATTTT. Protein sequence: CSARDHQPQHF.

The chain employs TRBV5-6 and TRBJ2-4, with D unresolved. V dropped 0 bases and J dropped 10 bases, with 11 bases sitting between them. Germline V gives CDR1 SGHDT, CDR2 YYEEEE. The CDR3 is made up of 13 amino acids. CDR3 in DNA: TGTGCCAGCAGCTTGGAGGGAATGGGAATTCAGTACTTC. This codes for CASSLEGMGIQYF.

V and J are TRBV24-1 and TRBJ2-1, with D perhaps matching TRBD2 (6 bases). Between the trimmed V and J ends, which lost 9 bases and 0 bases, there was a span of 8 bases. The CDR3 is 13 amino acids. Per germline, CDR1 KGHDR and CDR2 SFDVKD. The DNA of the CDR3 is TGTGCCACCTCACTAGCCTCCTACAATGAGCAGTTCTTC. Its protein product is CATSLASYNEQFF.

The chain recombines TRBV20-1 with TRBJ1-1, with TRBD1 as a possible D gene (6 bases). V lost 0 bases to trimming and J lost 1 base, with 12 bases between them. CDR3 size: 15 residues. Germline lookup yields CDR1 DFQATT and CDR2 SNEGSKA (reference sequence). The CDR3 bases are TGCAGTGCTAGAGAAGCGGGACAACCGAACACTGAAGCTTTCTTT. It encodes CSAREAGQPNTEAFF.

The CDR3 DNA reads as TGCGCCAGCAGCTTGAAGGGGGCAAGGACTGAAGCTTTCTTT. Residues: CASSLKGARTEAFF. V and J are TRBV5-1 and TRBJ1-1; 7 nucleotides align to TRBD1. The junction had 5 bases not matched to a gene; V was cut back by 1 base and J by 5 bases. This CDR3 is built from 14 residues. Germline assignment: CDR1 SGHRS and CDR2 YFSETQ.

The CDR3 here is CAWSGRGGTNQPQHF. DNA of the CDR3: TGTGCCTGGAGTGGTCGTGGAGGAACTAATCAGCCCCAGCATTTT. The rearrangement uses TRBV30 and TRBJ1-5; D gene uncertain. Germline lookup yields CDR1 GTSNPN and CDR2 SVGIG (reference sequence). The CDR3 loop spans 15 amino acids. The V end was cut by 1 base, the J end by 4 bases, with 14 bases between.

This clonotype is a singleton in its sample. CDR3 bases: TGCAGTGCTTTATCACAGGGGGAAAAACTGTTTTTT. As protein: CSALSQGEKLFF. The chain combines TRBV20-1 with TRBJ1-4; 7 nucleotides agree with TRBD1. Trimming removed 5 bases from V and 8 bases from J; junction bases left unmatched: 5. Looked up from germline, CDR1 is DFQATT and CDR2 is SNEGSKA (reference sequence). The CDR3 sequence is 12 residues long.

The J gene is TRBJ1-4, the V gene TRBV6-5, with a weak D call TRBD1 (6 bases). Germline V lookup: CDR1 MNHEY, CDR2 SVGAGI. The V and J ends lost 6 bases and 3 bases respectively, with 14 bases between them. The CDR3 sequence is 15 residues long. The CDR3 sequence: CASRETGFANEKLFF. Written as DNA, the CDR3 is TGTGCCAGCAGGGAAACAGGGTTTGCTAATGAAAAACTGTTTTTT.

This clonotype was seen a single time. The V gene is TRBV20-1, the J gene TRBJ1-5; possible D gene TRBD1, 6 bases. Trimming took off 6 bases at V and 3 bases at J, with 12 bases between the two ends. The germline gives CDR1 DFQATT, CDR2 SNEGSKA (reference sequence). This CDR3 comprises 13 residues. CDR3: CSASGQYNQPQHF. The DNA for the CDR3 is TGCAGTGCCAGCGGACAGTACAATCAGCCCCAGCATTTT.

The chain employs TRBV27 and TRBJ2-7; D unresolved. Germline V gives CDR1 MNHEY, CDR2 SMNVEV (reference sequence). The CDR3 contains 13 residues. V gave up 2 bases and J gave up 7 bases, with 12 bases separating them. CDR3 amino acids: CASSLRLLGEQYF. The DNA for the CDR3 is TGTGCCAGCAGTTTACGGTTACTCGGGGAGCAGTACTTC.

The chain has TRBV19 and TRBJ2-1; D uncertain. Trimming cost V 7 bases and J 8 bases, with 18 bases left between them. This CDR3 has 14 amino acids. Germline CDR1 reads LNHDA; CDR2 reads SQIVND (reference sequence). The CDR3 nucleotides are TGTGCCAGTAAACGTACGGACGGGTTCCATGAGCAGTTCTTC. Translation gives CASKRTDGFHEQFF.

The chain couples TRBV7-9 to TRBJ2-7, with D possibly matching TRBD2 (6 bases). The CDR3 consists of 15 residues. V gave up 1 base and J gave up 0 bases, with 10 bases separating them. Germline V gives CDR1 SEHNR, CDR2 FQNEAQ (reference sequence). Written as DNA, the CDR3 is TGTGCCAGCAGCTTAGGCGGGAAAGTCTCCTACGAGCAGTACTTC. It codes for CASSLGGKVSYEQYF.

This chain joins TRBV9 and TRBJ2-7; 7 nucleotides align to TRBD2. V was clipped by 4 bases and J by 2 bases; unmatched bases: 15. Germline V lookup: CDR1 SGDLS, CDR2 YYNGEE. The CDR3 runs to 17 residues. CDR3 loop: CASSKRASGTEAYEQYF. The CDR3 DNA reads as TGTGCCAGCAGCAAAAGGGCCAGCGGGACGGAGGCCTACGAGCAGTACTTC.

The CDR3 protein is CASSQDRRSNQPQHF. The CDR3 DNA reads as TGCGCCAGCAGCCAAGATCGGCGTAGCAATCAGCCCCAGCATTTT. V is TRBV4-1 and J is TRBJ1-5; D not certain. CDR3 length: 15 residues. In germline, CDR1 is MGHRA, CDR2 YSYEKL. V lost 0 bases and J 0 bases, leaving 6 bases between the germline ends.

V gene TRBV19 combines with J gene TRBJ2-1, with D possibly TRBD2 on 5 matching bases. Germline V gene data show CDR1 as LNHDA and CDR2 as SQIVND (reference sequence). The CDR3 consists of 16 residues. Trimming pared 0 bases from V and 4 bases from J, leaving 13 bases between. The CDR3 DNA reads as TGTGCCAGTAGTATAGATGCCCAGCGGAGATACAATGAGCAGTTCTTC. Translating gives CASSIDAQRRYNEQFF.

The chain recombines TRBV20-1 with TRBJ2-2; D gene uncertain. Deletions cut 0 bases from V and 2 bases from J, with 7 bases between. Germline V CDR1 and CDR2: DFQATT, SNEGSKA (reference sequence). The CDR3 has 14 residues. The CDR3 DNA sequence: TGCAGTGCTAGAGATGAGAGAAACACCGGGGAGCTGTTTTTT. Its translation: CSARDERNTGELFF.

The chain combines TRBV24-1 with TRBJ2-7, with 7 positions matching TRBD1. The V gene's germline CDR1 is KGHDR and CDR2 SFDVKD. The J segment lost 2 bases and the V segment lost 4 bases, leaving 7 bases of the junction unmatched. The CDR3 covers 15 residues. DNA for the CDR3: TGTGCCACCAGTGACCGAGGGGGCACAGCCTACGAGCAGTACTTC. Translated: CATSDRGGTAYEQYF.

This clonotype was seen once. The chain has TRBV29-1 and TRBJ1-2, with D possibly TRBD1 on 6 matching bases. The CDR3 totals 13 residues. Trimming removed 5 bases at V and 8 bases at J, with 18 bases between. Germline lookup yields CDR1 SQVTM and CDR2 ANQGSEA. DNA of the CDR3: TGCAGCGTTTCCACCCCAGGGGAGATCGGCTACACCTTC. Translated, it gives CSVSTPGEIGYTF.

The genes are TRBV28 and TRBJ1-5, with 8 bases matching TRBD1. The CDR3 length is 15 residues. Germline V CDR1 and CDR2: MDHEN, SYDVKM. V dropped 7 bases and J dropped 3; count of bases not matched to a gene: 8. The CDR3 DNA reads TGTGCCAGCAATCCGACAGGGGCTACCAATCAGCCCCAGCATTTT. Encoded protein: CASNPTGATNQPQHF.

The rearrangement links TRBV7-9 to TRBJ1-2; the match to TRBD1 covers 7 bases. The CDR3 consists of 16 residues. Per the germline V gene, CDR1 is SEHNR and CDR2 is FQNEAQ (reference sequence). V shed 1 base, J shed 5 bases, and the junction held 10 bases outside the gene matches. The DNA of the CDR3 is TGTGCCAGCAGCTTAGTCTCGGCAGGGGGAGATTATGGCTACACCTTC. It yields the protein CASSLVSAGGDYGYTF.

The chain joins TRBV20-1 to TRBJ1-1; D not resolved. V shed 3 bases and J shed 9 bases, with 23 bases lying between them. The CDR3 has 15 residues. Germline loops: CDR1 DFQATT, CDR2 SNEGSKA (reference sequence). The CDR3 region is CSARGRGLEDGKAFF. The CDR3 DNA follows: TGCAGTGCTAGGGGTCGGGGTTTGGAGGATGGGAAAGCTTTCTTT.

This clonotype occurred a few times. The chain joins TRBV2 to TRBJ1-1; TRBD1 matches 7 bases. CDR1 is SNHLY, CDR2 FYNNEI, per germline. Trimming removed 4 bases from V and 1 base from J; junction bases left unmatched: 3. The CDR3 has 14 amino acids. CDR3 DNA sequence: TGTGCCAGCAGTGGGTACAGGGGGAACACTGAAGCTTTCTTT. This codes for CASSGYRGNTEAFF.